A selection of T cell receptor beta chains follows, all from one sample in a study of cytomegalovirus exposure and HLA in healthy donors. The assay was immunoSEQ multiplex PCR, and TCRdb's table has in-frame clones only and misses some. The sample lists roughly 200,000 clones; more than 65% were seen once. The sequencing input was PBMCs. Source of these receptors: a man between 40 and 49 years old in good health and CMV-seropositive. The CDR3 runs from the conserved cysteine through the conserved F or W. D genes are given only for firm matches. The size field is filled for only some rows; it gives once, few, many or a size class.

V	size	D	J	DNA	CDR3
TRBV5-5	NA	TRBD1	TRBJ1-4	TGTGCCAGCAGCAGGACAGGTGCAACTAATGAAAAACTGTTTTTT	CASSRTGATNEKLFF
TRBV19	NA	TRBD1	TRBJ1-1	TGTGCCAGTAGCCTTGGACAGGGGGCGTTTAACACTGAAGCTTTCTTT	CASSLGQGAFNTEAFF
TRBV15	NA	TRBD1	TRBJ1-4	TGTGCCACCAGCAGACTGGGACAGACAGATGAAAAACTGTTTTTT	CATSRLGQTDEKLFF
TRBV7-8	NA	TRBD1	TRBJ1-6	TGTGCCAGCAGCCCAGGCGAGAGGACAGGGGCTAATTCACCCCTCCACTTT	CASSPGERTGANSPLHF
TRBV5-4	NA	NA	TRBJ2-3	TGTGCCAGCAGCCCGGACAGAGGCACAGATACGCAGTATTTT	CASSPDRGTDTQYF
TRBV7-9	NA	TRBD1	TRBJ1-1	TGTGCCAGCAGCCCCCCTACAGGGGACACTGAAGCTTTCTTT	CASSPPTGDTEAFF
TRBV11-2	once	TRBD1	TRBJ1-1	TGTGCCAGCAGCCTGCACAGGGGAGACACTGAAGCTTTCTTT	CASSLHRGDTEAFF
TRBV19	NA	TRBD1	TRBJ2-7	TGTGCCAGCGGACAGGTCTACGAGCAGTACTTC	CASGQVYEQYF
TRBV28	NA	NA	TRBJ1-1	TGTGCCAGCAGTTCTTCAGGCACTGAAGCTTTCTTT	CASSSSGTEAFF
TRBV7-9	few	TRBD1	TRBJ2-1	TGTGCCAGCAGCCTAACAGGGGGTGAGCAGTTCTTC	CASSLTGGEQFF
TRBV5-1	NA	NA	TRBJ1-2	TGCGCCAGCAGCCGTGAGCCAACTAACTATGGCTACACCTTC	CASSREPTNYGYTF
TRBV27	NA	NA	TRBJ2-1	TGTGCCAGCAGTTTATACCCCCTGGAGGGTCAAAATGAGCAGTTCTTC	CASSLYPLEGQNEQFF
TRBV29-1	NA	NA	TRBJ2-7	TGCAGCGTTGAGACAGCCAATTCCTACGAGCAGTACTTC	CSVETANSYEQYF
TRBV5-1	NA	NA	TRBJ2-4	TGCGCCAGCAGCCCCGAACCTACAGGGTCCGGCATTCAGTACTTC	CASSPEPTGSGIQYF
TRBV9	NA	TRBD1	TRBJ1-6	TGTGCCAGCAGCTCAGACAGGGTTGAGGGGTATTCACCCCTCCACTTT	CASSSDRVEGYSPLHF
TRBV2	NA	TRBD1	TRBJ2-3	TGTGCCAGCGACAGGGGGCGTAATTCAGATACGCAGTATTTT	CASDRGRNSDTQYF
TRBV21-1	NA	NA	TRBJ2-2	TGTGCCAGCAGCAAAGATCAGCGGGGTACCGGGGAGCTGTTTTTT	CASSKDQRGTGELFF
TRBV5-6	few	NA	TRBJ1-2	TGTGCCAGCAGCTCGTTTTGGGGGGTGAACTATGGCTACACCTTC	CASSSFWGVNYGYTF
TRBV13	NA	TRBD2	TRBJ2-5	TGTGCCAGCAGCTTAGCGGGGGGGAATCAAGAGACCCAGTACTTC	CASSLAGGNQETQYF
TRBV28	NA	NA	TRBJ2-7	TGTGCCAGCAGTTTGCTAGCCCCAAGCGAGCAGTACTTC	CASSLLAPSEQYF
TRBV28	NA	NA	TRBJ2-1	TGTGCCAGCACCACGGACAGCTCCTACAATGAGCAGTTCTTC	CASTTDSSYNEQFF
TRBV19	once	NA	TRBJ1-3	TGTGCCAGTAGTATAGAGGGCAGCTCTGGAAACACCATATATTTT	CASSIEGSSGNTIYF
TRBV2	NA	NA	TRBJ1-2	TGTGCCAGCAGTGAAGCCCCGGGGGGTCTAGACTATGGCTACACCTTC	CASSEAPGGLDYGYTF
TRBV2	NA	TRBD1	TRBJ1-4	TGTGCCAGCAGGGGACAGAATGAAAAACTATTTTTT	CASRGQNEKLFF
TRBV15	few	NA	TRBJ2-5	TGTGCCACCAGCAGAGGTCAGTCGGCAGGGTATGGGGAGACCCAGTACTTC	CATSRGQSAGYGETQYF
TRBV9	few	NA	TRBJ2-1	TGTGCCAGCAGCGTAGGTTCAGGGGAAATCGATGAGCAGTTCTTC	CASSVGSGEIDEQFF
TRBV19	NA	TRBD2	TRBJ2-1	TGTGCCAGTAGTATCCCATCCCCAGGCGGGAGCTCCTACAATGAGCAGTTCTTC	CASSIPSPGGSSYNEQFF
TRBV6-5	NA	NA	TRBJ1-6	TGTGCCAGCAGTTACAAGCGGTCACCCCTCCACTTT	CASSYKRSPLHF
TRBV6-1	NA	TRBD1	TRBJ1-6	TGTGCCAGCAGTAGTAACAGGGGCCTCAATTCACCCCTCCACTTT	CASSSNRGLNSPLHF
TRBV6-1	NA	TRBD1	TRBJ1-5	TGTGCCAGCAGGGTACAGGGGGGACAGCCCCAGCATTTT	CASRVQGGQPQHF
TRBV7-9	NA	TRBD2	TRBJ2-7	TGTGCCAGCAGCGCTTATATAGCGGGGGGCAGCTCCTACGAGCAGTACTTC	CASSAYIAGGSSYEQYF
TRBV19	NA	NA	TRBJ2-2	TGTGCCAGTCGGGGTAACGGGGAGCTGTTTTTT	CASRGNGELFF
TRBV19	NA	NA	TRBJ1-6	TGTGCCAGTAGTATGGGGGGAGGAAATTCACCCCTCCACTTT	CASSMGGGNSPLHF
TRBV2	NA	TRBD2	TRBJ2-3	TGTGCCAGCAAACTGACTAGCGGGGGGGGCGCAGATACGCAGTATTTT	CASKLTSGGGADTQYF
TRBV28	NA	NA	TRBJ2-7	TGTGCCAGCAGTTTAAGGTCCTCTAGCGACTCCTACGAGCAGTACTTC	CASSLRSSSDSYEQYF
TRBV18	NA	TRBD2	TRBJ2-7	TGTGCCAGCTCACTAAGCGGGGGGGCTTCCTACGAGCAGTACTTC	CASSLSGGASYEQYF
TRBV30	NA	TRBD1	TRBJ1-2	TGTGCCTGGAACGCGCAGGGGGCGCCTTCTGGCTACACCTTC	CAWNAQGAPSGYTF
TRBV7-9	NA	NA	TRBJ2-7	TGTGCCAGCAGCTTAGCGGGCAACTACGAGCAGTACTTC	CASSLAGNYEQYF
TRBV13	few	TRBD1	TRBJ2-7	TGTGCCAGCAGCTACGGACAGGGGTCCTACGAGCAGTACTTC	CASSYGQGSYEQYF
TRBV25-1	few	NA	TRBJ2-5	TGTGCCAGCAGTGACTTTCCAGGACGAGGGGAGACCCAGTACTTC	CASSDFPGRGETQYF
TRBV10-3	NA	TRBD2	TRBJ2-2	TGTGCCATCAGGGCAGGACTAGCTCGGCGGACCGGGGAGCTGTTTTTT	CAIRAGLARRTGELFF
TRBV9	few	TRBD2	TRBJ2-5	TGTGCCAGCAGCGTAGGTTTTGAGGCTAGCGGGGTCCAAGAGACCCAGTACTTC	CASSVGFEASGVQETQYF
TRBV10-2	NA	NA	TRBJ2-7	TGCGCCAGCAGGGACATGAAGCACGAGCAGTACTTC	CASRDMKHEQYF